Below, 26 T cell receptor beta chains from the same sample are listed, as sequenced in a study of beta chain features in type 1 diabetes. What was sequenced were expressed TCRB transcripts, since all of the isolated RNA had been reverse transcribed. The table came from immunoSEQ multiplex PCR; TCRdb's copy has only in-frame clones and leaves some out. The sample records about 410,000 clones, over 11% being singletons. Sequenced input: naive CD4+ T cells from blood. The receptors were sampled from a young man in good health.

This chain links TRBV19 with TRBJ2-6, with D possibly TRBD1 on 6 matching bases. Between the trimmed V and J ends, which lost 6 bases and 4 bases, there was a span of 13 bases. Per the germline V gene, CDR1 is LNHDA and CDR2 is SQIVND (reference sequence). CDR3 length: 15 amino acids. CDR3 nucleotides: TGTGCCAGTAGCATCGAGGGGGTCGGGGCCAACGTCCTGACTTTC. Its translation: CASSIEGVGANVLTF.

This clone was recorded a few times. The rearrangement uses TRBV7-9 and TRBJ1-2; D is unclear. The CDR3 has 14 residues. V shed 2 bases and J shed 7 bases, with 14 bases lying between them. The germline V gene encodes CDR1 SEHNR and CDR2 FQNEAQ (reference sequence). The CDR3 nucleotides read TGTGCCAGCAGCTTACCTGGCTTTGTCGGTGGCTACACCTTC. It encodes CASSLPGFVGGYTF.

The chain couples TRBV7-2 to TRBJ1-2; D gene unclear. The CDR3 has 14 residues. Trimming left V 2 bases short and J 3 bases short, with 10 bases between. Germline V gene sequence: CDR1 SGHTA, CDR2 FQGNSA. CDR3 residues: CASSLMGIYYGYTF. CDR3 sequence (DNA): TGTGCCAGCAGCTTAATGGGGATATACTATGGCTACACCTTC.

The rearrangement links TRBV12-5 to TRBJ2-7; the match to TRBD1 covers 10 bases. The V segment lost 2 bases and the J segment 0 bases; nucleotides outside the gene matches: 10. Germline values: CDR1 LGHNT, CDR2 FRNRAP. The CDR3 is made up of 18 amino acids. Here the CDR3 DNA reads TGTGCTAGTGGTTTGTCCCGGGACAGGGGAATTGCCTCCTACGAGCAGTACTTC. Protein sequence: CASGLSRDRGIASYEQYF.

This chain links TRBV9 with TRBJ2-3; D tentatively fits TRBD1 or TRBD2 (5 bases each). The CDR3 sequence is 17 residues long. In germline, CDR1 is SGDLS, CDR2 YYNGEE. Deletions cut 0 bases from V and 2 bases from J, with 16 bases between. The CDR3 spells CASSVADRDRYTDTQYF. CDR3 nucleotides: TGTGCCAGCAGCGTAGCCGATAGGGACCGATACACAGATACGCAGTATTTT.

This clone was observed a few times. CDR3 nucleotides: TGTGCCAGCAGCCCACCCACCTCGAGAGGTTACAATGAGCAGTTCTTC. It is translated as CASSPPTSRGYNEQFF. V gene TRBV11-2 combines with J gene TRBJ2-1; no clear D. The V gene's germline CDR1 is SGHAT and CDR2 FQNNGV. The V and J ends lost 5 bases and 4 bases respectively, with 18 bases between them. The CDR3 length is 16 residues.

This clone has only a few counts. V gene TRBV30 combines with J gene TRBJ2-7; 9 positions match TRBD1. V was pared by 5 bases and J by 4 bases, with 6 bases of the junction left unmatched. The CDR3 has 13 residues. The V gene's germline CDR1 is GTSNPN and CDR2 SVGIG (reference sequence). The chain's CDR3 is CAWFRDRAYEQYV. The CDR3 DNA is TGTGCCTGGTTCCGGGACAGGGCTTACGAGCAGTACGTC.

A few counts support this clone. The chain uses TRBV30 and TRBJ2-5; D uncertain. This CDR3 has 11 amino acids. CDR1 is GTSNPN, CDR2 SVGIG, per germline (reference sequence). Trimming stripped 5 bases from V and 4 bases from J, with 8 bases between. CDR3 in amino acids: CAWESLETQYF. In DNA, the CDR3 is TGTGCCTGGGAATCCCTAGAGACCCAGTACTTC.

The V call is TRBV7-8, the J call TRBJ2-7, with 11 nucleotides matching TRBD2. Trimming at V came to 5 bases and at J to 3 bases, leaving 6 bases not matched to a gene. The CDR3 extends over 15 amino acids. Per the germline V gene, CDR1 is SGHVS and CDR2 is FQNEAQ. CDR3 sequence (DNA): TGTGCCAGCAGCCTGGGACTAGCGGTAATCTACGAGCAGTACTTC. It encodes CASSLGLAVIYEQYF.

This clone was recorded a few times. This chain uses TRBV29-1 with TRBJ1-5; 10 positions match TRBD1. The CDR3 loop spans 14 amino acids. The germline V gene has CDR1 SQVTM and CDR2 ANQGSEA. V was clipped by 4 bases and J by 7 bases; unmatched bases: 7. The CDR3 loop reads CSVGEGTGEQPQHF. In nucleotides, the CDR3 is TGCAGCGTTGGGGAGGGGACAGGGGAACAGCCCCAGCATTTT.

This rearrangement joins TRBV2 to TRBJ1-4; no firm D call. In germline, CDR1 is SNHLY, CDR2 FYNNEI. The V end was cut by 5 bases, the J end by 5 bases, with 3 bases between. The CDR3 covers 11 residues. The CDR3 loop reads CASSLNEKLFF. CDR3 bases: TGTGCCAGCAGTCTAAATGAAAAACTGTTTTTT.

This clone was recorded a few times. J is TRBJ2-5 and V is TRBV6-5; weak D call: TRBD1 (5 bases). Trimming shortened V by 2 bases and J by 5 bases, and 18 bases separated the two germline ends. CDR3 length: 16 amino acids. The germline CDR1 and CDR2 sequences are MNHEY and SVGAGI. CDR3 bases: TGTGCCAGCAGTTACCCCACAGGTCCCGCTGGGGAGACCCAGTACTTC. It encodes CASSYPTGPAGETQYF.

J is TRBJ2-5 and V is TRBV15, with 7 nucleotides matching TRBD2. This CDR3 is built from 15 residues. The V segment lost 3 bases and the J segment 0 bases; nucleotides outside the gene matches: 4. The germline CDR1 and CDR2 sequences are LNHNV and YYDKDF (reference sequence). The CDR3 here is CATSRERGDQETQYF. CDR3 DNA sequence: TGTGCCACCAGCAGGGAGCGGGGAGACCAAGAGACCCAGTACTTC.

The chain uses TRBV7-2 and TRBJ2-4, with D perhaps TRBD1 (5 bases). V was cut by 2 bases and J by 8 bases, with 19 bases left in between. The CDR3 covers 16 residues. Germline V gene sequence: CDR1 SGHTA, CDR2 FQGNSA. The CDR3: CASSLRQGSARHIQYF. Written as DNA, the CDR3 is TGTGCCAGCAGCTTAAGGCAGGGAAGTGCTCGGCACATTCAGTACTTC. Using reference TRBV7-2 and TRBJ2-4 for the parts outside the CDR3, the full variable domain is GAGVSQSPSNKVTEKGKDVELRCDPISGHTALYWYRQSLGQGLEFLIYFQGNSAPDKSGLPSDRFSAERTGGSVSTLTIQRTQQEDSAVYLCASSLRQGSARHIQYFGAGTRLSVL.

This clone has at least ten counts. The V call is TRBV29-1, the J call TRBJ2-4, with D unresolved. The CDR3 contains 13 residues. Between the trimmed V and J ends, which lost 6 bases and 2 bases, there was a span of 11 bases. Germline loops: CDR1 SQVTM, CDR2 ANQGSEA. The CDR3: CSVSRGPKNIQYF. In nucleotides, the CDR3 is TGCAGCGTCTCCCGTGGGCCCAAAAACATTCAGTACTTC.

This clone was seen a few times. The chain is built from TRBV18 and TRBJ1-1; 7 bases map to TRBD1. Germline V CDR1 and CDR2: KGHSH, LQKENI. The CDR3 sequence is 15 residues long. V was clipped by 1 base and J by 2 bases; unmatched bases: 4. Written as DNA, the CDR3 is TGTGCCAGCTCACCACTCGACAGGGCTAACACTGAAGCTTTCTTT. Translated, it gives CASSPLDRANTEAFF.

The chain uses TRBV27 and TRBJ2-7; TRBD2 might be the D (7 bases). Germline V gene lookup returns CDR1 MNHEY and CDR2 SMNVEV (reference sequence). This CDR3 has 14 amino acids. Trimming removed 2 bases from V and 2 bases from J, with 10 bases in between. CDR3 DNA sequence: TGTGCCAGCAGTTTAGCGGGGGCCCCCTACGAGCAGTACTTC. Protein: CASSLAGAPYEQYF.

J is TRBJ2-1 and V is TRBV27; D might be TRBD1 (5 bases). The CDR3 runs 16 residues. The germline V and J ends were trimmed by 3 bases and 8 bases, with 20 bases remaining between them. From germline, CDR1 is MNHEY and CDR2 SMNVEV (reference sequence). CDR3 nucleotide sequence: TGTGCCAGCAGTTTTGATCAGGGTTACGCGTCCGATGAGCAGTTCTTC. This codes for CASSFDQGYASDEQFF.

The chain couples TRBV4-3 to TRBJ2-1; D is unclear. Trimming shortened V by 2 bases and J by 9 bases, and 11 bases separated the two germline ends. Germline lookup yields CDR1 LGHNA and CDR2 YSLEER. CDR3 size: 13 residues. CDR3: CASSQTPFLEQFF. In DNA form, the CDR3 reads TGCGCCAGCAGCCAAACCCCATTTCTTGAGCAGTTCTTC.

The chain joins TRBV6-5 to TRBJ2-5; a weak D match, TRBD2 (5 bases). V shed 0 bases and J shed 2 bases, with 13 bases lying between them. This CDR3 has 16 amino acids. The germline CDR1 and CDR2 sequences are MNHEY and SVGAGI. In DNA, the CDR3 is TGTGCCAGCAGTTACTCTTCCGTGGGAGCGCAAGAGACCCAGTACTTC. Amino acids: CASSYSSVGAQETQYF.

This clone was detected only a few times. The chain is built from TRBV29-1 and TRBJ2-1; 9 bases align to TRBD2. The CDR3 loop spans 16 amino acids. Germline V lookup: CDR1 SQVTM, CDR2 ANQGSEA. J gave up 6 bases and V 0 bases, and 9 bases lay outside the gene matches. As DNA, the CDR3 is TGCAGCGTTGAAGAGGTGGCGGGAGGGCAGGGCAATGAGCAGTTCTTC. Translation: CSVEEVAGGQGNEQFF.

Note on this clone: This CDR3 is also generated by other DNA sequences in the sample. V usage is TRBV15 and J usage is TRBJ1-1, with D uncertain. This CDR3 spans 14 amino acids. CDR1 is LNHNV and CDR2 is YYDKDF in the germline V gene (reference sequence). Trimming took 0 bases from V and 0 from J, leaving 5 bases between them. The CDR3 loop reads CATSRDRMNTEAFF. CDR3 nucleotides: TGTGCCACCAGCAGAGATAGGATGAACACTGAAGCTTTCTTT.

This clone was seen many times. This chain uses TRBV25-1 with TRBJ2-5, with 8 bases matching TRBD1. The CDR3 length is 15 residues. Trimming at V came to 4 bases and at J to 5 bases, leaving 9 bases not matched to a gene. CDR1 is MGHDK and CDR2 is SYGVNS in the germline V gene. The CDR3: CASSVQGAGEETQYF. The CDR3, as DNA: TGTGCCAGCAGTGTCCAGGGGGCAGGAGAGGAGACCCAGTACTTC. The entire variable domain, with the rest obtained from reference TRBV25-1 and TRBJ2-5, is as follows: EADIYQTPRYLVIGTGKKITLECSQTMGHDKMYWYQQDPGMELHLIHYSYGVNSTEKGDLSSESTVSRIRTEHFPLTLESARPSHTSQYLCASSVQGAGEETQYFGPGTRLLVL.

CDR3 amino acids: CASSSRREDTQYF. In DNA form, the CDR3 reads TGTGCCAGCAGCTCCAGGCGGGAAGATACGCAGTATTTT. V gene TRBV7-3 combines with J gene TRBJ2-3; perhaps TRBD2 as D (6 bases). Germline CDR1 SGHTA, CDR2 FQGTGA. Trimming removed 4 bases at V and 5 bases at J, with 10 bases between. CDR3 length equals 13 residues.

The chain couples TRBV20-1 to TRBJ2-7, with D uncertain. Germline lookup yields CDR1 DFQATT and CDR2 SNEGSKA (reference sequence). This CDR3 region has 11 residues. Trimming stripped 4 bases from V and 3 bases from J, with 7 bases between. The CDR3 is CSAIEVYEQYF. CDR3 nucleotides: TGCAGTGCTATTGAGGTCTACGAGCAGTACTTC.

In this sample, this clone turned up a few times. This sequence joins TRBV6-6 and TRBJ1-1; 9 nucleotides match TRBD1. V lost 4 bases, J lost 7 bases, and 10 bases stayed unmatched. The CDR3 runs to 15 residues. Per germline, CDR1 MNHNY and CDR2 SVGAGI (reference sequence). The CDR3 DNA reads as TGTGCCAGCAGTTCGGGACAGGGACCAGCAGGTGAAGCTTTCTTT. This codes for CASSSGQGPAGEAFF.